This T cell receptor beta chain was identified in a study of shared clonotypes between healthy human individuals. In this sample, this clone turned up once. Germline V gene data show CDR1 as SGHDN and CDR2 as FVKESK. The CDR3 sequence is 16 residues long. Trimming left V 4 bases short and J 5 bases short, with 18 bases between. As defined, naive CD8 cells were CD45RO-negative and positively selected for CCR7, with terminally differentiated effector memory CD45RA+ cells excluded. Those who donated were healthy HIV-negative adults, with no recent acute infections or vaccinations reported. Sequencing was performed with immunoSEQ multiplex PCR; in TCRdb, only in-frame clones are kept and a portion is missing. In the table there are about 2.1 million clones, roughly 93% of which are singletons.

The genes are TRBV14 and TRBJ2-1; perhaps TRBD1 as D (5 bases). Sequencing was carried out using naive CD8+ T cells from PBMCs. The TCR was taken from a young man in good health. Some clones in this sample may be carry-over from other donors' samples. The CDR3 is CASSPSISKGDNEQFF. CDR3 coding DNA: TGTGCCAGCAGCCCCTCGATATCCAAAGGGGACAATGAGCAGTTCTTC.